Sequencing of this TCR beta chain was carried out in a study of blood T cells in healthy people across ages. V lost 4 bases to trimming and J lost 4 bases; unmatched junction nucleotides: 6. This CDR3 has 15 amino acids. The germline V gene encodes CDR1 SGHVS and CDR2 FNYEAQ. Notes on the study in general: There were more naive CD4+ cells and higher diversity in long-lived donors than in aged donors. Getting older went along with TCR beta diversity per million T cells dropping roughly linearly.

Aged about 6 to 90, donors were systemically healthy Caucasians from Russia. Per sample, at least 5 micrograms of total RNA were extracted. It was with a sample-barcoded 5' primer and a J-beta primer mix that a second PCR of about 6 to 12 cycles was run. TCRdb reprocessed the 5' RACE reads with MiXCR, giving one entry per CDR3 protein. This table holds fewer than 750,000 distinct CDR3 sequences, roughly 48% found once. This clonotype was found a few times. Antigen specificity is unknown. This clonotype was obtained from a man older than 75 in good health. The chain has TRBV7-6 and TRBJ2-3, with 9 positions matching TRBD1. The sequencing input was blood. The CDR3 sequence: CASSSRQGGADTQYF. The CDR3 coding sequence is TGTGCCAGCAGCTCCCGACAGGGGGGAGCAGATACGCAGTATTTT.